This T cell receptor beta chain was documented in a study of early stage breast cancer tumors. TCRdb's copy holds only in-frame clones and misses some; the assay was immunoSEQ multiplex PCR. This table holds about 31,000 clones, roughly four fifths found once. V lost 1 base and J lost 0, with 9 bases in between. The germline V gene has CDR1 SGHRS and CDR2 YFSETQ. The CDR3 extends over 15 amino acids. This sequence was found in a person aged 40 to 50 with breast cancer. Sequenced: blood. The chain employs TRBV5-1 and TRBJ2-3; D is uncertain. The CDR3 region is CASSLKTYSTDTQYF. The CDR3 DNA sequence: TGCGCCAGCAGCTTGAAAACTTACAGCACAGATACGCAGTATTTT.